A selection of T cell receptor beta chains follows, all from one sample in a study of PD-1 blockade in classical Hodgkin lymphoma. The table came from immunoSEQ multiplex PCR; TCRdb's copy has only in-frame clones and leaves some out. The table includes about 90,000 clones, 80% to 90% detected once. The input for sequencing was peripheral blood mononuclear cells (PBMCs), taken before the second cycle of nivolumab. These receptors were taken from a human donor with classical Hodgkin lymphoma. Both conserved end residues are part of each CDR3. The D gene is left open where the match is weak. Rows may omit the clone size; those that give it use once, few, many or a size class.

CDR3 DNA: TGTGCCAGCTTACGTTCCTGGACTATAAGCACAGATACGCAGTATTTT
CDR3 protein: CASLRSWTISTDTQYF
clone size: -
J gene: TRBJ2-3
D gene: -
V gene: TRBV7-9

CDR3 DNA: TGTGCCAGCAGCTTCGACAGGAATTACGAGCAGTACTTC
CDR3 protein: CASSFDRNYEQYF
clone size: once
J gene: TRBJ2-7
D gene: -
V gene: TRBV5-4

CDR3 DNA: TGCGCCAGCAGCCAAATTAGCGGGAGATACGAGCAGTACTTC
CDR3 protein: CASSQISGRYEQYF
clone size: -
J gene: TRBJ2-7
D gene: TRBD2
V gene: TRBV4-1

CDR3 DNA: TGCGCCAGCAGCTTGGCCAGGACAGGCACCGGGGAGCTGTTTTTT
CDR3 protein: CASSLARTGTGELFF
clone size: -
J gene: TRBJ2-2
D gene: TRBD1
V gene: TRBV5-1

CDR3 DNA: TGTGCCAGCAGTTACCTCGGGAAGGGCGGGGAAAAACTGTTTTTT
CDR3 protein: CASSYLGKGGEKLFF
clone size: -
J gene: TRBJ1-4
D gene: -
V gene: TRBV27

CDR3 DNA: TGTGCCAGCAGCGTAGTCGCGGGAAAGTACCCATTCCGAGGCACCGGGGAGCTGTTTTTT
CDR3 protein: CASSVVAGKYPFRGTGELFF
clone size: -
J gene: TRBJ2-2
D gene: -
V gene: TRBV9

CDR3 DNA: TGTGCCAGCAGCCAAGGGCTAGTAACGGCTGCGATTAATGAGCAGTTCTTC
CDR3 protein: CASSQGLVTAAINEQFF
clone size: -
J gene: TRBJ2-1
D gene: -
V gene: TRBV4-2

CDR3 DNA: TGTGCCATCAGTGGCGTCAGCTATCAGCCCCAGCATTTT
CDR3 protein: CAISGVSYQPQHF
clone size: once
J gene: TRBJ1-5
D gene: -
V gene: TRBV10-3

CDR3 DNA: TGTGCCAGTAGTACCATTCGGACAGGGGGGTTTCAGCCCCAGCATTTT
CDR3 protein: CASSTIRTGGFQPQHF
clone size: -
J gene: TRBJ1-5
D gene: TRBD1
V gene: TRBV19

CDR3 DNA: TGTGCCAGCAGCGCTAGCGGGATTCATGATGAGCAGTTCTTC
CDR3 protein: CASSASGIHDEQFF
clone size: few
J gene: TRBJ2-1
D gene: TRBD2
V gene: TRBV11-3

CDR3 DNA: TGTGCCAGCCGGGACAGGGACTCCTACGAGCAGTACTTC
CDR3 protein: CASRDRDSYEQYF
clone size: -
J gene: TRBJ2-7
D gene: TRBD1
V gene: TRBV28

CDR3 DNA: TGTGCCAGCAGTTTATCGGGGGCAGGGGCTTTAAAATACGAGCAGTACTTC
CDR3 protein: CASSLSGAGALKYEQYF
clone size: -
J gene: TRBJ2-7
D gene: -
V gene: TRBV27

CDR3 DNA: TGTGCCAGTAGCACCCCATTGCCCCCTCAGCCCCAGCATTTT
CDR3 protein: CASSTPLPPQPQHF
clone size: -
J gene: TRBJ1-5
D gene: -
V gene: TRBV19

CDR3 DNA: TGTGCCAGCAGTGAAGAGGGGGGAGGGCAGCAGCCCCAGCATTTT
CDR3 protein: CASSEEGGGQQPQHF
clone size: -
J gene: TRBJ1-5
D gene: -
V gene: TRBV2

CDR3 DNA: TGTGCCAGCAGTCCTCCAGGGGGCAATCAGCCCCAGCATTTT
CDR3 protein: CASSPPGGNQPQHF
clone size: -
J gene: TRBJ1-5
D gene: -
V gene: TRBV28

CDR3 DNA: TGTGCCAGCAGCTTGGCCAAGGACAGGGGACATTCACCCCTCCACTTT
CDR3 protein: CASSLAKDRGHSPLHF
clone size: -
J gene: TRBJ1-6
D gene: TRBD1
V gene: TRBV5-6

CDR3 DNA: TGTGCCAGCAGTCCTTACTACACAGATACGCAGTATTTT
CDR3 protein: CASSPYYTDTQYF
clone size: few
J gene: TRBJ2-3
D gene: -
V gene: TRBV5-4

CDR3 DNA: TGCGCCAGCAGCTTGCATCACGAGCAGTACTTC
CDR3 protein: CASSLHHEQYF
clone size: -
J gene: TRBJ2-7
D gene: -
V gene: TRBV5-1

CDR3 DNA: TGTGCCAGCAGCCCACAGTATACAGGGCCCAGCACAGATACGCAGTATTTT
CDR3 protein: CASSPQYTGPSTDTQYF
clone size: -
J gene: TRBJ2-3
D gene: -
V gene: TRBV7-9

CDR3 DNA: TGTGCCAGCAGTTTGGTCAGGGGTGAAAAACTGTTTTTT
CDR3 protein: CASSLVRGEKLFF
clone size: -
J gene: TRBJ1-4
D gene: -
V gene: TRBV27

CDR3 DNA: TGTGCCAGCAGTACCGTTCCGATGAACACTGAAGCTTTCTTT
CDR3 protein: CASSTVPMNTEAFF
clone size: -
J gene: TRBJ1-1
D gene: -
V gene: TRBV6-1

CDR3 DNA: TGTGCCAGCAGCGTAGCCGGCGGGAACTATGGCTACACCTTC
CDR3 protein: CASSVAGGNYGYTF
clone size: -
J gene: TRBJ1-2
D gene: -
V gene: TRBV9

CDR3 DNA: TGTGCCAGCAGCTTAGTCGGCACCGGGGAGCTGTTTTTT
CDR3 protein: CASSLVGTGELFF
clone size: -
J gene: TRBJ2-2
D gene: -
V gene: TRBV11-2

CDR3 DNA: TGTGCCAGCAGTTTCGGGGGCCCCGGGTCGCTCTACGAGCAGTACTTC
CDR3 protein: CASSFGGPGSLYEQYF
clone size: few
J gene: TRBJ2-7
D gene: -
V gene: TRBV28

CDR3 DNA: TGTGCCAGCAGCCTGCGGGGGGTTGCTTACAATGAGCAGTTCTTC
CDR3 protein: CASSLRGVAYNEQFF
clone size: -
J gene: TRBJ2-1
D gene: TRBD2
V gene: TRBV9

CDR3 DNA: TGTGCCAGCAGTTACGGGGCAGATAATTCACCCCTCCACTTT
CDR3 protein: CASSYGADNSPLHF
clone size: -
J gene: TRBJ1-6
D gene: -
V gene: TRBV6-5

CDR3 DNA: TGTGCCAGCAGTGTTAAAAGGGATCAGCCCCAGCATTTT
CDR3 protein: CASSVKRDQPQHF
clone size: -
J gene: TRBJ1-5
D gene: -
V gene: TRBV2

CDR3 DNA: TGTGCCAGCAGAAAAACCGGGACAGGAATTCCGATAGCCACTAAGGAGGAGACCCAGTACTTC
CDR3 protein: CASRKTGTGIPIATKEETQYF
clone size: -
J gene: TRBJ2-5
D gene: TRBD1
V gene: TRBV28

CDR3 DNA: TGTGCCAGCAGTCCCTACCTACTAGCGGGAGGTGAGACCCAGTACTTC
CDR3 protein: CASSPYLLAGGETQYF
clone size: -
J gene: TRBJ2-5
D gene: TRBD2
V gene: TRBV28

CDR3 DNA: TGTGCCAGCTCACCACCTCCGGGACAGCAATCCGAGGCCAAAAACATTCAGTACTTC
CDR3 protein: CASSPPPGQQSEAKNIQYF
clone size: -
J gene: TRBJ2-4
D gene: TRBD1
V gene: TRBV18

CDR3 DNA: TGTGCCAGCAGCCCTTACGGGGGCGGGTACGAGCAGTACTTC
CDR3 protein: CASSPYGGGYEQYF
clone size: once
J gene: TRBJ2-7
D gene: -
V gene: TRBV9

CDR3 DNA: TGTGCCTGGAGTGGAGCGGACAGGGAGCTTTATGGCTACACCTTC
CDR3 protein: CAWSGADRELYGYTF
clone size: -
J gene: TRBJ1-2
D gene: TRBD1
V gene: TRBV30

CDR3 DNA: TGCGCCAGCAGTCAATCGAGCGCAGGGCGGGAGACCCAGTACTTC
CDR3 protein: CASSQSSAGRETQYF
clone size: -
J gene: TRBJ2-5
D gene: -
V gene: TRBV23-1

CDR3 DNA: TGTGCCAGCTCACCAACAGGGATGAAGGGCCAAGAGACCCAGTACTTC
CDR3 protein: CASSPTGMKGQETQYF
clone size: -
J gene: TRBJ2-5
D gene: -
V gene: TRBV18

CDR3 DNA: TGTGCCAGCAGTGAAGGACAGGTCTTGGAGACCCAGTACTTC
CDR3 protein: CASSEGQVLETQYF
clone size: -
J gene: TRBJ2-5
D gene: TRBD1
V gene: TRBV25-1

CDR3 DNA: TGTGCCAGCAGCTCCTCCTCCGGCGGGAGGGTCTACGAGCAGTACTTC
CDR3 protein: CASSSSSGGRVYEQYF
clone size: -
J gene: TRBJ2-7
D gene: TRBD2
V gene: TRBV7-9

CDR3 DNA: TGTGCCAGCAGCTTAGTTATAGGGGGCCATGGAAACACCATATATTTT
CDR3 protein: CASSLVIGGHGNTIYF
clone size: -
J gene: TRBJ1-3
D gene: TRBD1
V gene: TRBV11-2

CDR3 DNA: TGCGCCAGCAGCCAAGGGAAAGGGGTCCGAACCTACGAGCAGTACTTC
CDR3 protein: CASSQGKGVRTYEQYF
clone size: -
J gene: TRBJ2-7
D gene: -
V gene: TRBV4-1

CDR3 DNA: TGTGCCAGCAGCCAAGTGCCCACGCTGTATAGCAATCAGCCCCAGCATTTT
CDR3 protein: CASSQVPTLYSNQPQHF
clone size: -
J gene: TRBJ1-5
D gene: -
V gene: TRBV4-2

CDR3 DNA: TGTGCCAGCAGTTTAAATTTTGGGGACAGGGCGACCTACGAGCAGTACTTC
CDR3 protein: CASSLNFGDRATYEQYF
clone size: once
J gene: TRBJ2-7
D gene: TRBD1
V gene: TRBV28

CDR3 DNA: TGCGCCAGCAGCCCGGACAGGGCATCTGAAAAACTGTTTTTT
CDR3 protein: CASSPDRASEKLFF
clone size: -
J gene: TRBJ1-4
D gene: TRBD1
V gene: TRBV4-1

CDR3 DNA: TGTGCCAGCAGCTTATGGTGGGAGGTGTCAGATACGCAGTATTTT
CDR3 protein: CASSLWWEVSDTQYF
clone size: -
J gene: TRBJ2-3
D gene: -
V gene: TRBV7-2

CDR3 DNA: TGTGCCAGCAGCTTGGCCGGGGCTGGGAACACCGGGGAGCTGTTTTTT
CDR3 protein: CASSLAGAGNTGELFF
clone size: -
J gene: TRBJ2-2
D gene: -
V gene: TRBV5-6

CDR3 DNA: TGCGCCAGCAGCTCCTCAGGGGGCCAGACAGATACGCAGTATTTT
CDR3 protein: CASSSSGGQTDTQYF
clone size: once
J gene: TRBJ2-3
D gene: TRBD1
V gene: TRBV5-1

CDR3 DNA: TGTGCCAGCAGTTTATTACCGGGGGGGCCCCAAAACATTCAGTACTTC
CDR3 protein: CASSLLPGGPQNIQYF
clone size: -
J gene: TRBJ2-4
D gene: TRBD2
V gene: TRBV27

CDR3 DNA: TGTGCCAGCAGTTTAAGGCCACCGGGAACTAATGAAAAACTGTTTTTT
CDR3 protein: CASSLRPPGTNEKLFF
clone size: once
J gene: TRBJ1-4
D gene: -
V gene: TRBV27

CDR3 DNA: TGTGCCAGCAGCCCCGATAGCGGGAGCTCCTACGAGCAGTACTTC
CDR3 protein: CASSPDSGSSYEQYF
clone size: once
J gene: TRBJ2-7
D gene: TRBD2
V gene: TRBV11-1

CDR3 DNA: TGCGCCAGCAGCCTTTCGGTACGGCGAACAGACTACGTGGGGGAGCTGTTTTTT
CDR3 protein: CASSLSVRRTDYVGELFF
clone size: -
J gene: TRBJ2-2
D gene: -
V gene: TRBV4-1

CDR3 DNA: TGCGCCAGCAGTGTGGCTTCTTCGGGGGAGCAGTACTTC
CDR3 protein: CASSVASSGEQYF
clone size: few
J gene: TRBJ2-7
D gene: -
V gene: TRBV10-2

CDR3 DNA: TGTGCCAGCAGCGAGACTAGCGGAAACTCCTACAATGAGCAGTTCTTC
CDR3 protein: CASSETSGNSYNEQFF
clone size: -
J gene: TRBJ2-1
D gene: TRBD2
V gene: TRBV9

CDR3 DNA: TGCGCCAGCAGTGAGCCGGACGACGATACGCAGTATTTT
CDR3 protein: CASSEPDDDTQYF
clone size: -
J gene: TRBJ2-3
D gene: -
V gene: TRBV10-2

CDR3 DNA: TGTGCCAGCAGGACGAGGAAAGAGCGGGGGGGCCCAGAGACCCAGTACTTC
CDR3 protein: CASRTRKERGGPETQYF
clone size: -
J gene: TRBJ2-5
D gene: TRBD2
V gene: TRBV2

CDR3 DNA: TGTGCCAGCTCACCAGCGTCAGGTCAGCCCCAGCATTTT
CDR3 protein: CASSPASGQPQHF
clone size: -
J gene: TRBJ1-5
D gene: -
V gene: TRBV18

CDR3 DNA: TGTGCCAGCAGCGTTTGGGACAATCAGCCCCAGCATTTT
CDR3 protein: CASSVWDNQPQHF
clone size: -
J gene: TRBJ1-5
D gene: -
V gene: TRBV9

CDR3 DNA: TGTGCCAGCAGTCCGGGACACGATACCTTC
CDR3 protein: CASSPGHDTF
clone size: -
J gene: TRBJ1-2
D gene: -
V gene: TRBV2

CDR3 DNA: TGTGCCAGCAGTGGCGACAGGGAAGTAGATACGCAGTATTTT
CDR3 protein: CASSGDREVDTQYF
clone size: -
J gene: TRBJ2-3
D gene: TRBD1
V gene: TRBV2